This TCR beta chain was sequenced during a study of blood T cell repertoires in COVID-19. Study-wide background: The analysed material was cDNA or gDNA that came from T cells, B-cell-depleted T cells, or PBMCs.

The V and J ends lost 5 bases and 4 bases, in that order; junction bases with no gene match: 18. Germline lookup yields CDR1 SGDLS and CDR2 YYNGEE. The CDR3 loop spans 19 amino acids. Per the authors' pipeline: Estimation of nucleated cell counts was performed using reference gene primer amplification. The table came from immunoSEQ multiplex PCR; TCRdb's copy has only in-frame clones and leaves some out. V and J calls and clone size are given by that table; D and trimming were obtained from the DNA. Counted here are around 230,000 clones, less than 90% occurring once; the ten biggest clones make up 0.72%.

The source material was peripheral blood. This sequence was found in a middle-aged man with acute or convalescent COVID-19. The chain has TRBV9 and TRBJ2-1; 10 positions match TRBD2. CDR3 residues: CASSVSLLAGEPHYNEQFF. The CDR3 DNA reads TGTGCCAGCAGTGTCTCGCTCCTAGCGGGAGAACCACATTACAATGAGCAGTTCTTC.